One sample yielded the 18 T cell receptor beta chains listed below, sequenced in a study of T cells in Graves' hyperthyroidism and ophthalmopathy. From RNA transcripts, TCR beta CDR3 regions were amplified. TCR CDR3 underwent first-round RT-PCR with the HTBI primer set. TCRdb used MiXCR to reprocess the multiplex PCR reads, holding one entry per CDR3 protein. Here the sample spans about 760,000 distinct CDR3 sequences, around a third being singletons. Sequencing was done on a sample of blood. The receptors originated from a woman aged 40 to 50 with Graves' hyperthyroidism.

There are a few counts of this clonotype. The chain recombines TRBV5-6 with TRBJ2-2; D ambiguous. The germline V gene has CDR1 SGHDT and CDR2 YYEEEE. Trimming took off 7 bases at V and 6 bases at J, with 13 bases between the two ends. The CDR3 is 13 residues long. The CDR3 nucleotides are TGTGCCAGCGACTCTATAGGGTCCGGGGAGCTGTTTTTT. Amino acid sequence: CASDSIGSGELFF.

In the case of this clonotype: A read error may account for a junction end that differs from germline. CDR3 in amino acids: CASSTAGSANEKLFF. DNA of the CDR3: TGTGCCAGCAGCACCGCCGGGTCGGCTAATGAAAAACTGTTCTTT. The chain recombines TRBV7-9 with TRBJ1-4; D not resolved. Germline lookup yields CDR1 SEHNR and CDR2 FQNEAQ (reference sequence). The CDR3 has 15 residues.

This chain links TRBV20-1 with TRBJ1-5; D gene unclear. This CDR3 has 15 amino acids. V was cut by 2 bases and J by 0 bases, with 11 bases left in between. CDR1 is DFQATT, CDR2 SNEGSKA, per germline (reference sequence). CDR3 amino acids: CSARSRIYSNQPQHF. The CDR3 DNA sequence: TGCAGTGCTAGAAGCCGGATTTATAGCAATCAGCCCCAGCATTTT.

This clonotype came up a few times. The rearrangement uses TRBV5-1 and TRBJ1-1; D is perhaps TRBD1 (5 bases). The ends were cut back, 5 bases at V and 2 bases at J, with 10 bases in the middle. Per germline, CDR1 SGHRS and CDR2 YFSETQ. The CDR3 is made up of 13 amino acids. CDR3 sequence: CASRDDRNTEAFF. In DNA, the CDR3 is TGCGCCAGCAGGGACGACAGAAACACTGAAGCTTTCTTT.

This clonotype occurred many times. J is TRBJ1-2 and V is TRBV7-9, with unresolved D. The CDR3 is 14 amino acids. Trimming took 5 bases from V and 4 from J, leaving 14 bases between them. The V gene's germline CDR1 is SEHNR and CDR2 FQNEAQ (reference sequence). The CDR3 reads CASSRLSEGYGYTF. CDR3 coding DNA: TGTGCCAGCAGCCGACTCTCGGAGGGCTATGGCTACACCTTC.

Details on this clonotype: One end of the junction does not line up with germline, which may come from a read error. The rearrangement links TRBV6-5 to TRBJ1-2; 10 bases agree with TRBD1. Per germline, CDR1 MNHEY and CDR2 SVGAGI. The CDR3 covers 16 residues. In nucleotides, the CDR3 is TGTGCCAGCAGTTTGTACGGACAGGGGGGGAACTATGCCTACACCTTC. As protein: CASSLYGQGGNYAYTF.

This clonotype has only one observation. The CDR3 DNA follows: TGTGCCTGGAGCCCGGGACCAAACCAAGAGACCCAGTACTTC. This codes for CAWSPGPNQETQYF. The genes are TRBV7-2 and TRBJ2-5; perhaps D is TRBD1 or TRBD2 (5 bases each). The CDR3 sequence is 14 residues long. V lost 11 bases and J 0 bases, leaving 16 bases between the germline ends. CDR1 is SGHTA and CDR2 is FQGNSA in the germline V gene.

The CDR3 loop reads CASSAGQGAFYSGNTIYF. CDR3 DNA sequence: TGTGCCAGCAGCGCCGGACAGGGGGCCTTCTACTCTGGAAACACCATATATTTT. V and J are TRBV7-6 and TRBJ1-3, with 11 bases that match TRBD1. Germline V CDR1 and CDR2: SGHVS, FNYEAQ. The CDR3 totals 18 residues. The V gene end was trimmed by 5 bases and the J gene end by 0 bases; junction bases not matched to a gene: 9. Drawing the rest from reference TRBV7-6 and TRBJ1-3, the complete variable domain is GAGVSQSPRYKVTKRGQDVALRCDPISGHVSLYWYRQALGQGPEFLTYFNYEAQQDKSGLPNDRFSAERPEGSISTLTIQRTEQRDSAMYRCASSAGQGAFYSGNTIYFGEGSWLTVV.

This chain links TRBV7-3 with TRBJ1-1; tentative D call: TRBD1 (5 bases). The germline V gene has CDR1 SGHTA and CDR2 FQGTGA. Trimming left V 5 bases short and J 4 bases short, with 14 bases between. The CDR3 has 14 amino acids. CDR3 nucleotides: TGTGCCAGCAGCCCTCCGGGGGTGAGCACTGAAGCTTTCTTT. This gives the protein CASSPPGVSTEAFF.

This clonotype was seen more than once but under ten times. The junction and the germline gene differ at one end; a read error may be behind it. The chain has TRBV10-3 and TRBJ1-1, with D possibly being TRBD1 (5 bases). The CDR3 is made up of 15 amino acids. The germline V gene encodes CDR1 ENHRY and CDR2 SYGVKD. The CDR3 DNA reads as TGTGCCAGCAGTCCGGGGCCTAGGGGAGGGACTGAAGCTTTCTTT. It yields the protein CASSPGPRGGTEAFF.

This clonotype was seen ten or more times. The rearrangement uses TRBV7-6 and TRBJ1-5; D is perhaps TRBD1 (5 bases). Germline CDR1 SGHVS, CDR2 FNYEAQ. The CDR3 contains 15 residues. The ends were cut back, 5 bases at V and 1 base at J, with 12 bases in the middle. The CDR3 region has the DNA TGTGCCAGCAGCCCTACGGCAGGGAGCAATCAGCCCCAGCATTTT. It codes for CASSPTAGSNQPQHF.

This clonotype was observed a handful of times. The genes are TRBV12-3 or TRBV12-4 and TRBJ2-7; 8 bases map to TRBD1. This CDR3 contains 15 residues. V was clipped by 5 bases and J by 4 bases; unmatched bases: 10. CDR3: CASSPMGQGAYEQYF. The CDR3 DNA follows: TGTGCCAGCAGTCCTATGGGGCAGGGGGCTTACGAGCAGTACTTC.

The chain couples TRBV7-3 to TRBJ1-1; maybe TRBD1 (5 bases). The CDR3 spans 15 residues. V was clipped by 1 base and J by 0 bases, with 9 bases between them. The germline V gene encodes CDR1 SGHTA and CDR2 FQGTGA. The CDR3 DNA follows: TGTGCCAGCAGCTTAATTGGGGGTATGAACACTGAAGCTTTCTTT. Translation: CASSLIGGMNTEAFF.

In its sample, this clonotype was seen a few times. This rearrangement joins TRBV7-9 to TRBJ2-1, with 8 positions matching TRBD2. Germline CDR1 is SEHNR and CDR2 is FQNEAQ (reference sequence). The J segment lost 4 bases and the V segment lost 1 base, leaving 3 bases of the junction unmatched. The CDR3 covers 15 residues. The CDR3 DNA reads TGTGCCAGCAGCTTAGTCGGGGGGGTTTACAATGAGCAGTTCTTC. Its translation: CASSLVGGVYNEQFF.

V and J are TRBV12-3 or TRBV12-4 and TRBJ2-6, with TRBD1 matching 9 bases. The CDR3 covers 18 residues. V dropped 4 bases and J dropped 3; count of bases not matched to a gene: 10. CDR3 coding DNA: TGTGCCAGCAGTTCCCCACAGGGGGCGCTTGGTGGGGCCAACGTCCTGACTTTC. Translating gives CASSSPQGALGGANVLTF.

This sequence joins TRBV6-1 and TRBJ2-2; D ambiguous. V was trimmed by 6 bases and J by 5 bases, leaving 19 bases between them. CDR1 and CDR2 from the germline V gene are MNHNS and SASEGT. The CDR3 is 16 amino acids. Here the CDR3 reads CASRTYLRTETGELFF. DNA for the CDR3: TGTGCCAGCAGAACCTACTTAAGAACGGAGACCGGGGAGCTGTTTTTT.

CDR3 in amino acids: CASSADRVPAFF. The DNA for the CDR3 is TGTGCCAGCAGCGCCGACCGGGTGCCAGCTTTCTTT. The chain has TRBV9 and TRBJ1-1; no clear D gene. From germline, CDR1 is SGDLS and CDR2 YYNGEE. This CDR3 spans 12 amino acids. Trimming cost V 3 bases and J 10 bases, with 13 bases left between them.

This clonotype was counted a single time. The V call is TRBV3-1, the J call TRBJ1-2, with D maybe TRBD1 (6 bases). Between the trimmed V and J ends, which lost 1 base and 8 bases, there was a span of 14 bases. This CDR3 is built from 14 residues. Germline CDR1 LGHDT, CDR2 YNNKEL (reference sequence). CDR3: CASSQVGGGRGYTF. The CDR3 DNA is TGTGCCAGCAGCCAAGTCGGTGGGGGCCGGGGCTACACCTTC.